This T cell receptor (beta chain) was sequenced during a study of shared T cell receptors in the human thymus. The repertoire was sequenced with immunoSEQ multiplex PCR; TCRdb's copy has only in-frame clones and lacks some. The data contain 630,000 or so clones, 80% to 90% of them singletons. CDR3 length: 14 amino acids. Germline V lookup: CDR1 MNHEY, CDR2 SVGAGI. Concerning this clone itself: A junction boundary mismatches the germline segment, possibly from a read error. Other DNA sequences in this sample translate to the same CDR3.

Separately, the same data were catalogued under a study of human thymus T cells. As reported in that work: From resections taken during corrective heart surgery, the thymus tissue was obtained. Highly overlapping thymic repertoires among unrelated individuals were reported in related research.

Sequenced material: thymocytes. The clonotype comes from a boy under three years old with a congenital heart defect. The chain employs TRBV6-5 and TRBJ1-6, with 8 nucleotides matching TRBD1. CDR3 amino acids: CASSRDRNNSPLHF. CDR3 nucleotides: TGTGCCAGCAGCCGGGACAGGAATAATTCCCCCCTCCACTTT.